A single sample gave rise to the 10 T cell receptor beta chains below, sequenced in a study of post-analysis software for immune sequencing data. Carried by the TCR beta cDNA libraries were unique molecular identifiers. TCRdb passed the PCR reads through MiXCR, listing each CDR3 protein once. The repertoire holds about 770,000 distinct CDR3 sequences, with 35% to 55% as singletons. These receptors lack a known antigen. Findings of the study overall: Higher frequency in patients than in controls was seen for roughly five TRBV segments, with TRBV5-6, TRBV5-1 and TRBV20-1 among them.

Sample: blood. Receptors were obtained from a girl under 18 with multiple sclerosis.

This clonotype was counted a single time. This sequence joins TRBV5-1 and TRBJ2-7; 10 positions agree with TRBD1. CDR3 length: 17 amino acids. J gave up 3 bases and V 3 bases, and 12 bases lay outside the gene matches. Germline CDR1 and CDR2: SGHRS and YFSETQ. As DNA, the CDR3 is TGCGCCAGCAGCTCCCAACTGCCTCGGGACAGGGGCTACGAGCAGTACTTC. Encoded protein: CASSSQLPRDRGYEQYF.

The chain recombines TRBV4-3 with TRBJ2-7; TRBD2 is a possible D gene (5 bases). Germline CDR1 and CDR2: LGHNA and YSLEER. V lost 7 bases and J 0 bases, leaving 13 bases between the germline ends. The CDR3 runs 14 residues. The CDR3 reads CASMAGVSSYEQYF. The CDR3 bases are TGCGCCAGCATGGCCGGGGTAAGCTCCTACGAGCAGTACTTC.

J is TRBJ2-5 and V is TRBV9, with 10 bases that match TRBD2. The germline CDR1 and CDR2 sequences are SGDLS and YYNGEE. The CDR3 contains 14 residues. The junction had 4 bases not matched to a gene; V was cut back by 3 bases and J by 5 bases. The CDR3 nucleotides read TGTGCCAGCAGCGCCAGCGGGAGGGCGGAGACCCAGTACTTC. Protein product: CASSASGRAETQYF.

The chain links TRBV6-6 to TRBJ2-7; 10 nucleotides align to TRBD2. Judging by the DNA end, TRBJ2-5 fits better; the J call may be wrong. CDR3 size: 17 residues. Germline V CDR1 and CDR2: MNHNY, SVGAGI (reference sequence). Here the CDR3 reads CASSYALAGEGGETQYF. The CDR3, as DNA: TGTGCCAGCAGTTACGCCCTAGCGGGAGAGGGGGGTGAGACCCAGTACTTC.

The chain carries TRBV6-2 or TRBV6-3 and TRBJ2-4, with 7 bases matching TRBD1. The CDR3 extends over 16 amino acids. Germline V gene lookup returns CDR1 MNHEY and CDR2 SVGEGT. V dropped 6 bases and J dropped 4; count of bases not matched to a gene: 12. The CDR3 sequence is CASSNGTVTRKNIQYF. The CDR3, as DNA: TGTGCCAGCAGCAACGGGACAGTAACTAGAAAAAACATTCAGTACTTC.

This clonotype showed up just a few times. The gene calls are TRBV7-9 and TRBJ2-7; D might be TRBD1 (6 bases). V was pared by 5 bases and J by 5 bases, with 16 bases between. This CDR3 is 14 amino acids long. CDR1 is SEHNR and CDR2 is FQNEAQ in the germline V gene (reference sequence). The CDR3 coding sequence is TGTGCCAGCAGCCCTAGGGGGTTCAGGGACGAGCAGTACTTC. It translates to CASSPRGFRDEQYF.

This clonotype was detected a few times. The chain employs TRBV20-1 and TRBJ2-3; TRBD2 agrees at 8 bases. V trimming: 1 base; J trimming: 5 bases; junction bases outside the gene matches: 5. The CDR3 is 14 amino acids. Germline CDR1 is DFQATT and CDR2 is SNEGSKA (reference sequence). For the CDR3, the DNA is TGCAGTGCTAGAGCGGGAGGGCCGGGAGATACGCAGTATTTT. This translates into CSARAGGPGDTQYF.

This clonotype was counted a few times. J is TRBJ2-5 and V is TRBV6-2 or TRBV6-3; TRBD2 matches 12 bases. The J call may be faulty, since TRBJ2-7 better matches the DNA end. CDR1 is MNHEY and CDR2 is SVGEGT in the germline V gene. CDR3 length: 17 amino acids. DNA of the CDR3: TGTGCCAGCAGTTCGACGGCTAGACTAGCGGGGGCCTACGAGCAGTACTTC. As protein: CASSSTARLAGAYEQYF.

The genes are TRBV27 and TRBJ1-5; the match to TRBD1 covers 11 bases. The CDR3 is 14 residues long. V shed 6 bases, J shed 6 bases, and the junction held 4 bases outside the gene matches. CDR1 is MNHEY, CDR2 SMNVEV, per germline (reference sequence). The CDR3 DNA sequence: TGTGCCAGCAGCCGGGACAGGGGGTTTCAGCCCCAGCATTTT. Its protein is CASSRDRGFQPQHF.

V and J are TRBV6-2 or TRBV6-3 and TRBJ2-1, with TRBD2 identical over 12 bases. The V segment lost 11 bases and the J segment 0 bases; nucleotides outside the gene matches: 14. The CDR3 consists of 18 residues. CDR1 and CDR2 from the germline V gene are MNHEY and SVGEGT. The DNA for the CDR3 is TGTGCCTGCATCCCCGGGACTAGCGGGCGTGGCTCCTACAATGAGCAGTTCTTC. It encodes CACIPGTSGRGSYNEQFF.